This is a list of T cell receptor beta chains from one sample in a study of T cell responses to AZD1222 COVID-19 vaccine. Libraries were prepared by immunoSEQ multiplex PCR; TCRdb keeps only in-frame clonotypes and omits some of them. The sample lists some 100,000 clones; over 75% were seen once. The sample here was peripheral blood, taken on day 0 of MenACWY control vaccination. The receptors originated from an adult in good health. Each CDR3 is given with its conserved first and last residue. Fields, in order: D gene, V gene, J gene, clone size, CDR3 DNA, CDR3 protein. A D gene is named only where the DNA matches it firmly. Clone size, where shown, is once, few, many, or a class for clones that have expanded.

TRBD1	TRBV28	TRBJ2-7	-	TGTGCCAGCAGTCGACCCGGGACAGGGGCCTACGAGCAGTACTTC	CASSRPGTGAYEQYF
-	TRBV18	TRBJ1-1	-	TGTGCCAGCTCACCACTGGAATTCGGGACTGAAGCTTTCTTT	CASSPLEFGTEAFF
-	TRBV5-4	TRBJ2-3	-	TGTGCCAGCACCGCACCCTTCACAGATACGCAGTATTTT	CASTAPFTDTQYF
-	TRBV7-3	TRBJ2-2	-	TGTGCCAGCAGCTTAAGTCAGGGGACCGGGGAGCTGTTTTTT	CASSLSQGTGELFF
-	TRBV14	TRBJ2-2	-	TGTGCCAGCAGCCAAACGCGCGGCCCCACCGGGGAGCTGTTTTTT	CASSQTRGPTGELFF
-	TRBV25-1	TRBJ1-5	-	TGTGCCAGCAGTGAATCCGAGGGGCAAGGCAATCAGCCCCAGCATTTT	CASSESEGQGNQPQHF
-	TRBV2	TRBJ2-7	-	TGTGCCAGCACCAACGCGCCGGGGACCTCCTACGAGCAGTACTTC	CASTNAPGTSYEQYF
TRBD1	TRBV7-2	TRBJ2-7	once	TGTGCCAGCAGCTCGGACAGGGGGGGATACGAGCAGTACTTC	CASSSDRGGYEQYF
-	TRBV27	TRBJ1-6	-	TGTGCCAGCAGTATACCGGGCACATCTAATTCACCCCTCCACTTT	CASSIPGTSNSPLHF
-	TRBV6-2/TRBV6-3	TRBJ2-1	-	TGTGCCAGCAGCCCTGTATGGGACGGGAATGTGGGTGAGCAGTTCTTC	CASSPVWDGNVGEQFF
TRBD1	TRBV18	TRBJ1-1	-	TGTGCCAGCTCACAATCGACAGGGTTGAACACTGAAGCTTTCTTT	CASSQSTGLNTEAFF
TRBD1	TRBV28	TRBJ1-5	-	TGTGCCAGCACCCAGGGGGCGCATTGGAACAATCAGCCCCAGCATTTT	CASTQGAHWNNQPQHF
-	TRBV15	TRBJ2-3	-	TGTGCCACCAGCAGGGGGGGTGGAACAGATACGCAGTATTTT	CATSRGGGTDTQYF
TRBD1	TRBV15	TRBJ2-1	once	TGTGCCACCAGCAGAGATCGGACAGGGACCCCCAATGAGCAGTTCTTC	CATSRDRTGTPNEQFF
-	TRBV5-5	TRBJ2-4	-	TGTGCCAGCAGCTTGGACCTAGCCAAAAACATTCAGTACTTC	CASSLDLAKNIQYF
-	TRBV7-8	TRBJ2-3	-	TGTGCCAGCAGCTTAGTCCGCCACAACGCAAATACGCAGTATTTT	CASSLVRHNANTQYF
-	TRBV29-1	TRBJ2-7	-	TGCAGCGTCGCGGACTGGGACGAGCAGTACTTC	CSVADWDEQYF
-	TRBV3-1/TRBV3-2	TRBJ2-6	once	TGTGCCAGCAGCCCACGTGCCTCTGGGGCCAACGTCCTGACTTTC	CASSPRASGANVLTF